These 22 T cell receptor beta chains originate from one sample sequenced in a study of Ad26.COV2.S vaccination and SARS-CoV-2 variants (dated by TCRdb to the early 2020s). Library preparation used the immunoSEQ multiplex PCR assay. Drawn from immuneACCESS, this table holds only the in-frame rearrangements with V and J called that TCRdb kept. Clones are partly lost; checked studies trace under half to an unresolved V gene and leave the rest unexplained. The sample table lists about 350,000 clones, around 88% of them with a count of one. The top ten clonotypes cover 5% of the sample. The intended sense of this specimen's treatment or condition label: over 15 received Ad26.COV2.S at low or high dose, single or two shots; 5 received placebo; per-sample allocation not given. Repertoires of vaccine and placebo recipients were sequenced from samples taken on day 63 after the first injection. Material: peripheral blood, obtained in a trial of Ad26.COV2.S vaccine versus placebo. The receptors were gathered from a person aged 18-60 years who received the Ad26.COV2.S COVID-19 vaccine or a placebo.

The V gene is TRBV9, the J gene TRBJ2-5, with D possibly TRBD2 on 6 matching bases. The V end was cut by 0 bases, the J end by 4 bases, with 7 bases between. The CDR3 is made up of 13 amino acids. The germline CDR1 and CDR2 sequences are SGDLS and YYNGEE. CDR3 loop: CASSVDSGETQYF. The CDR3 nucleotides read TGTGCCAGCAGCGTAGATAGCGGAGAGACCCAGTACTTC. The variable domain in full, completed from reference TRBV9 and TRBJ2-5, reads DSGVTQTPKHLITATGQRVTLRCSPRSGDLSVYWYQQSLDQGLQFLIQYYNGEERAKGNILERFSAQQFPDLHSELNLSSLELGDSALYFCASSVDSGETQYFGPGTRLLVL.

As concerns this clone: The DNA is left out, because the CDR3 cannot be placed on it with certainty; the CDR3 is given as TCRdb lists it. The gene calls are TRBV21-1 and TRBJ1-2. TRBV21-1 represents a pseudogene. Termini included, the CDR3 measures 15 amino acids. The CDR3 loop is CASNPFGWGNYGYTF.

V usage is TRBV5-5 and J usage is TRBJ2-7, with a tentative D call TRBD1 (5 bases). Germline loops: CDR1 SGHKS, CDR2 YYEKEE (reference sequence). The CDR3 runs to 13 residues. V lost 2 bases, J lost 1 base, and 7 bases lay in between. CDR3 sequence (DNA): TGTGCCAGCAGCTTCCAGGGATCCTACGAGCAGTACTTC. Encoded protein: CASSFQGSYEQYF.

The chain is built from TRBV6-1 and TRBJ1-5; 8 bases map to TRBD1. V shed 3 bases, J shed 1 base, and the junction held 2 bases outside the gene matches. Germline loops: CDR1 MNHNS, CDR2 SASEGT. This CDR3 spans 15 amino acids. The CDR3 reads CASSEDRASNQPQHF. DNA of the CDR3: TGTGCCAGCAGTGAGGACAGGGCCAGCAATCAGCCCCAGCATTTT.

This clone came up once. The chain couples TRBV7-2 to TRBJ2-6; 9 positions agree with TRBD2. The V and J ends lost 5 bases and 2 bases, in that order; junction bases with no gene match: 4. This CDR3 comprises 16 residues. CDR1 is SGHTA, CDR2 FQGNSA, per germline. CDR3 coding DNA: TGTGCCAGCAGCAAGCAGCGGGGGGCTGGGGCCAACGTCCTGACTTTC. This sequence encodes CASSKQRGAGANVLTF.

V usage is TRBV6-1 and J usage is TRBJ2-7; D is unresolved. Germline loops: CDR1 MNHNS, CDR2 SASEGT. This CDR3 has 13 residues. The V end lost 3 bases, the J end lost 4 bases, and 10 bases lay between the germline ends. In DNA, the CDR3 is TGTGCCAGCAGTGACGAGGCCTTTTACGAGCAGTACTTC. Protein product: CASSDEAFYEQYF.

In its sample, this clone was seen a few times. This sequence joins TRBV2 and TRBJ2-1; 11 bases agree with TRBD2. The V gene end was trimmed by 2 bases and the J gene end by 9 bases; junction bases not matched to a gene: 6. The CDR3 runs to 15 residues. Germline lookup yields CDR1 SNHLY and CDR2 FYNNEI. CDR3 sequence: CASSERALAGGEQFF. The CDR3, as DNA: TGTGCCAGCAGTGAAAGGGCGCTAGCGGGAGGTGAGCAGTTCTTC.

V gene TRBV6-1 combines with J gene TRBJ2-7; 9 bases are a match to TRBD2. CDR1 is MNHNS, CDR2 SASEGT, per germline. The CDR3 sequence is 15 residues long. With V trimmed by 3 bases and J by 1 base, 4 bases remained unmatched. As DNA, the CDR3 is TGTGCCAGCAGTGAGGCGGGGGGGGCTTCCTACGAGCAGTACTTC. It codes for CASSEAGGASYEQYF.

Worth noting for this clone: In the same sample, other DNA sequences code for this CDR3. CDR3 in amino acids: CAWSVRGGQPQHF. The CDR3 DNA reads as TGTGCCTGGAGTGTAAGGGGGGGCCAGCCCCAGCATTTT. The genes are TRBV30 and TRBJ1-5; TRBD1 is a possible D gene (6 bases). The V end lost 0 bases, the J end lost 7 bases, and 10 bases lay between the germline ends. Germline CDR1 reads GTSNPN; CDR2 reads SVGIG (reference sequence). The CDR3 is 13 residues long.

A single count supports this clone. The chain is built from TRBV5-1 and TRBJ2-3; tentative D call: TRBD1 (6 bases). Germline V gene sequence: CDR1 SGHRS, CDR2 YFSETQ. The CDR3 loop spans 13 amino acids. Trimming left V 3 bases short and J 4 bases short, with 9 bases between. For the CDR3, the DNA is TGCGCCAGCAGCTCGACAGGCTCAGATACGCAGTATTTT. Protein: CASSSTGSDTQYF.

V is TRBV9 and J is TRBJ2-3; 8 nucleotides agree with TRBD1. V was pared by 4 bases and J by 5 bases, with 6 bases of the junction left unmatched. The CDR3 sequence is 14 residues long. Germline V gene sequence: CDR1 SGDLS, CDR2 YYNGEE. The chain's CDR3 is CASSSQGAGDTQYF. DNA of the CDR3: TGTGCCAGCAGCTCCCAGGGGGCCGGAGATACGCAGTATTTT.

J is TRBJ2-2 and V is TRBV7-8, with a weak D call TRBD1 (7 bases). This CDR3 region has 15 residues. The germline gives CDR1 SGHVS, CDR2 FQNEAQ. Trimming pared 5 bases from V and 9 bases from J, leaving 19 bases between. In nucleotides, the CDR3 is TGTGCCAGCAGCCCCGGAGGGACAGTTCGGAGGGAGCTGTTTTTT. Its protein is CASSPGGTVRRELFF.

V and J are TRBV3-1 (or the pseudogene TRBV3-2) and TRBJ2-1; D not resolved. Trimming removed 4 bases at V and 1 base at J, with 11 bases between. CDR1 and CDR2 (germline): LGHDT, YNNKEL (reference sequence). This CDR3 is 15 amino acids long. The CDR3 here is CASSPMTVSYNEQFF. Written as DNA, the CDR3 is TGTGCCAGCAGCCCAATGACGGTGTCCTACAATGAGCAGTTCTTC.

The V call is TRBV7-6, the J call TRBJ1-6; 9 positions match TRBD1. The CDR3 has 15 residues. V lost 5 bases, J lost 8 bases, and 7 bases stayed unmatched. From germline, CDR1 is SGHVS and CDR2 FNYEAQ. CDR3 in amino acids: CASSRNRDRDSPLHF. The CDR3 DNA reads as TGTGCCAGCAGCAGAAACCGGGACAGGGATTCACCCCTCCACTTT.

This clone came up a few times. The chain carries TRBV15 and TRBJ1-2; 7 nucleotides agree with TRBD1. The CDR3 spans 15 residues. Germline V lookup: CDR1 LNHNV, CDR2 YYDKDF (reference sequence). J lost 5 bases, V lost 1 base, and 7 bases had no gene match. CDR3 nucleotides: TGTGCCACCAGCAGAGGCCAAGCGACAGGGTATGGCTACACCTTC. Translated: CATSRGQATGYGYTF.

The chain joins TRBV5-1 to TRBJ1-1; 9 nucleotides line up with TRBD1. CDR1 and CDR2 (germline): SGHRS, YFSETQ. Unmatched junction bases numbered 11, after V lost 0 bases and J lost 2 bases. This CDR3 contains 18 residues. Here the CDR3 DNA reads TGCGCCAGCAGCTTGGGGCCCAAACAGGGGGCGGCAAACACTGAAGCTTTCTTT. It yields the protein CASSLGPKQGAANTEAFF.

This clone has just one count. This sequence joins TRBV27 and TRBJ2-7; no definite D call. This CDR3 contains 14 residues. CDR1 MNHEY and CDR2 SMNVEV come from the germline V gene (reference sequence). The V and J ends lost 3 bases and 0 bases respectively, with 9 bases between them. DNA of the CDR3: TGTGCCAGCAGTTTGTGGGGAAGCTCCTACGAGCAGTACTTC. Translating it yields CASSLWGSSYEQYF.

The chain has TRBV7-2 and TRBJ2-7; 10 bases line up with TRBD2. Trimming took 5 bases from V and 4 from J; bases not matched to a gene: 8. The CDR3 consists of 15 residues. Germline CDR1 is SGHTA and CDR2 is FQGNSA. Written as DNA, the CDR3 is TGTGCCAGCAGCCAGAGCGGGGGGGCCCAGTACGAGCAGTACTTC. As protein: CASSQSGGAQYEQYF.

The J gene is TRBJ2-7, the V gene TRBV28; 8 bases agree with TRBD2. CDR1 and CDR2 from the germline V gene are MDHEN and SYDVKM. The CDR3 sequence is 14 residues long. V lost 3 bases, J lost 6 bases, and 7 bases stayed unmatched. The chain's CDR3 is CASSFFGRGSEQYF. The CDR3 bases are TGTGCCAGCAGTTTCTTCGGGAGGGGCTCCGAGCAGTACTTC. Using reference TRBV28 and TRBJ2-7 for the parts outside the CDR3, the full variable domain is DVKVTQSSRYLVKRTGEKVFLECVQDMDHENMFWYRQDPGLGLRLIYFSYDVKMKEKGDIPEGYSVSREKKERFSLILESASTNQTSMYLCASSFFGRGSEQYFGPGTRLTVT.

The chain is built from TRBV3-1 (or the pseudogene TRBV3-2) and TRBJ2-2; 8 bases fit TRBD1. After removal of 0 bases from V and 7 bases from J, the junction contained 10 bases not matched to a gene. The CDR3 has 17 residues. Germline loops: CDR1 LGHDT, CDR2 YNNKEL (reference sequence). The CDR3 sequence: CASSQDRSRGLGGELFF. In DNA form, the CDR3 reads TGTGCCAGCAGCCAAGATAGGTCCAGGGGGCTGGGCGGGGAGCTGTTTTTT.

This rearrangement joins TRBV20-1 to TRBJ2-7; TRBD1 matches at 7 bases. Unmatched junction bases numbered 7, after V lost 5 bases and J lost 9 bases. This CDR3 comprises 11 residues. Germline V lookup: CDR1 DFQATT, CDR2 SNEGSKA (reference sequence). CDR3 DNA sequence: TGCAGTGCTGATCGACAGGGCCGGCAGTACTTC. Translating it yields CSADRQGRQYF.

This clone has only a few counts. This chain connects TRBV5-1 to TRBJ2-1; D ambiguous. The CDR3 has 13 residues. V lost 4 bases, J lost 13 bases, and 18 bases lay in between. CDR1 and CDR2 from the germline V gene are SGHRS and YFSETQ. The CDR3 loop is CASSPQDAGLQFF. For the CDR3, the DNA is TGCGCCAGCAGCCCCCAGGATGCCGGCCTCCAGTTCTTC.